One and the same sample provided the 27 T cell receptor beta chains below, sequenced in a study of blood T cell repertoires in COVID-19. Assay used: immunoSEQ multiplex PCR; TCRdb lists only in-frame clones, some missing. The sample has around 250,000 clones, more than 70% seen once. The source material was peripheral blood. All receptors derive from a man older than 75 with acute or convalescent COVID-19.

Here the CDR3 reads CASSPTSVKETQYF. CDR3 nucleotide sequence: TGTGCCAGCTCACCAACTAGCGTAAAAGAGACCCAGTACTTC. This chain uses TRBV18 with TRBJ2-5; 7 bases are shared with TRBD2. There are 14 residues in the CDR3. The ends lost 2 bases at V and 3 bases at J; junction bases unmatched: 3. Germline CDR1 is KGHSH and CDR2 is LQKENI.

This chain uses TRBV28 with TRBJ1-3; the match to TRBD1 covers 9 bases. CDR1 MDHEN and CDR2 SYDVKM come from the germline V gene. CDR3 size: 16 residues. After removal of 5 bases from V and 7 bases from J, the junction contained 12 bases not matched to a gene. CDR3 nucleotides: TGTGCCAGCAGTCCCTGGGGACAGGGCAGAAGGAACACCATATATTTT. It codes for CASSPWGQGRRNTIYF.

This rearrangement joins TRBV3-1 (or the pseudogene TRBV3-2) to TRBJ1-6; 8 bases agree with TRBD1. The CDR3 covers 16 residues. Trimming at V came to 4 bases and at J to 6 bases, leaving 8 bases not matched to a gene. CDR1 and CDR2 (germline): LGHDT, YNNKEL (reference sequence). CDR3 nucleotides: TGTGCCAGCAGCCTACGACAGGGGCGAGGTAATTCACCCCTCCACTTT. The encoded protein is CASSLRQGRGNSPLHF.

V usage is TRBV10-3 and J usage is TRBJ1-1; D perhaps matches TRBD1 (5 bases). Trimming removed 2 bases from V and 4 bases from J, with 17 bases in between. The CDR3 spans 16 residues. CDR1 and CDR2 (germline): ENHRY, SYGVKD. The CDR3 DNA sequence: TGTGCCATCAGTGAGCCCATGATGGGGCTCGGCACTGAAGCTTTCTTT. It encodes CAISEPMMGLGTEAFF.

The V call is TRBV4-3, the J call TRBJ2-1; TRBD1 matches at 9 bases. This CDR3 has 14 residues. In germline, CDR1 is LGHNA, CDR2 YSLEER. The junction had 9 bases not matched to a gene; V was cut back by 2 bases and J by 13 bases. This CDR3 reads CASSQILGQGIQFF. The CDR3 nucleotides read TGCGCCAGCAGCCAAATATTAGGACAGGGGATACAGTTCTTC.

The sample holds one count of this clone. This chain connects TRBV11-2 to TRBJ1-1; TRBD1 matches at 7 bases. With V trimmed by 8 bases and J by 7 bases, 13 bases remained unmatched. CDR1 SGHAT and CDR2 FQNNGV come from the germline V gene. The CDR3 has 14 amino acids. For the CDR3, the DNA is TGTGCCAGCGGACTGACAGGGATAGGGGTTGAAGCTTTCTTT. Its protein product is CASGLTGIGVEAFF.

This clone has more than one count but fewer than ten. The rearrangement joins TRBV3-1 (or the pseudogene TRBV3-2) to TRBJ1-1; tentatively, D is TRBD1 (6 bases). The CDR3 has 14 amino acids. With 4 bases removed from V and 5 bases from J, the gap between germline ends came to 14 bases. Germline-derived CDR1 and CDR2 are LGHDT and YNNKEL (reference sequence). CDR3 DNA sequence: TGTGCCAGCAGCCTCTCAGGGGAACGTACTGAAGCTTTCTTT. Amino acids: CASSLSGERTEAFF.

This chain uses TRBV24-1 with TRBJ1-5; possible D gene TRBD1, 5 bases. The germline V gene has CDR1 KGHDR and CDR2 SFDVKD. This CDR3 has 16 residues. Trimming took 3 bases from V and 7 from J, leaving 18 bases between them. The CDR3 loop reads CATSDTRGGVGQPQHF. CDR3 bases: TGTGCCACCAGTGATACTAGGGGAGGGGTAGGCCAGCCCCAGCATTTT.

This chain uses TRBV18 with TRBJ1-1; 7 bases map to TRBD1. Germline V lookup: CDR1 KGHSH, CDR2 LQKENI. V dropped 1 base and J dropped 2; count of bases not matched to a gene: 1. The CDR3 covers 14 residues. The DNA for the CDR3 is TGTGCCAGCTCACCACGGACAGGTAACACTGAAGCTTTCTTT. This sequence encodes CASSPRTGNTEAFF.

The chain couples TRBV4-2 to TRBJ2-2, with TRBD2 matching 9 bases. The junction had 6 bases not matched to a gene; V was cut back by 1 base and J by 6 bases. Looked up from germline, CDR1 is LGHNA and CDR2 is YNFKEQ. The CDR3 has 16 residues. The CDR3 here is CASSQGAGGIAGELFF. The DNA for the CDR3 is TGTGCCAGCAGCCAAGGTGCGGGGGGGATCGCCGGGGAGCTGTTTTTT.

The chain uses TRBV3-1 (or the pseudogene TRBV3-2) and TRBJ2-7; TRBD1 agrees at 8 bases. Germline values: CDR1 LGHDT, CDR2 YNNKEL (reference sequence). There are 17 residues in the CDR3. Unmatched junction bases numbered 12, after V lost 1 base and J lost 4 bases. The DNA for the CDR3 is TGTGCCAGCAGCCAAGGGGTTGGGCAGGGGGCGCCTTACGAGCAGTACTTC. Translation: CASSQGVGQGAPYEQYF.

This chain uses TRBV28 with TRBJ2-3; 10 nucleotides align to TRBD2. Germline lookup yields CDR1 MDHEN and CDR2 SYDVKM. There are 15 residues in the CDR3. J lost 5 bases, V lost 8 bases, and 10 bases had no gene match. The CDR3 spells CASHFLAGAEDTQYF. The CDR3 DNA sequence: TGTGCCAGCCATTTTCTAGCGGGGGCGGAAGATACGCAGTATTTT.

This CDR3 is CASRSTGGFNYEQYF. The CDR3 DNA reads as TGTGCCAGCAGAAGCACAGGGGGATTTAACTACGAGCAGTACTTC. This chain links TRBV6-6 with TRBJ2-7; 8 bases line up with TRBD1. CDR1 and CDR2 from the germline V gene are MNHNY and SVGAGI (reference sequence). This CDR3 has 15 residues. The ends lost 6 bases at V and 3 bases at J; junction bases unmatched: 10.

The gene calls are TRBV18 and TRBJ1-5, with D unresolved. Germline-derived CDR1 and CDR2 are KGHSH and LQKENI. V lost 2 bases and J lost 3, with 14 bases in between. CDR3 length: 16 residues. The CDR3 bases are TGTGCCAGCTCACCAGGATCCGGGTTTAACAATCAGCCCCAGCATTTT. As protein: CASSPGSGFNNQPQHF.

This chain uses TRBV28 with TRBJ1-2; no clear D. The CDR3 length is 11 residues. The V gene lost 3 bases and the J gene lost 8 bases, with 7 bases spanning the gap. Looked up from germline, CDR1 is MDHEN and CDR2 is SYDVKM. CDR3 region: CASSFAHGYTF. For the CDR3, the DNA is TGTGCCAGCAGTTTCGCGCACGGCTACACCTTC.

V is TRBV5-1 and J is TRBJ2-3; D is possibly TRBD2 (6 bases). CDR1 is SGHRS, CDR2 YFSETQ, per germline. Trimming cost V 4 bases and J 2 bases, with 17 bases left between them. The CDR3 runs to 16 residues. DNA of the CDR3: TGCGCCAGCAGCCCGCCGGGACTTGACTTCACAGATACGCAGTATTTT. This gives the protein CASSPPGLDFTDTQYF.

The chain couples TRBV25-1 to TRBJ1-3; D call uncertain. The CDR3 is 14 amino acids. V lost 2 bases and J 3 bases, leaving 8 bases between the germline ends. Germline values: CDR1 MGHDK, CDR2 SYGVNS. The CDR3 spells CASSEPGGGNTIYF. CDR3 sequence (DNA): TGTGCCAGCAGTGAACCGGGAGGTGGAAACACCATATATTTT.

This rearrangement joins TRBV28 to TRBJ2-3, with D unclear. Per the germline V gene, CDR1 is MDHEN and CDR2 is SYDVKM. Trimming removed 5 bases at V and 0 bases at J, with 6 bases between. The CDR3 runs 13 residues. CDR3: CASSLYSTDTQYF. The CDR3 coding sequence is TGTGCCAGCAGTCTTTATAGCACAGATACGCAGTATTTT.

The genes are TRBV6-6 and TRBJ1-4; 8 bases map to TRBD1. Germline V lookup: CDR1 MNHNY, CDR2 SVGAGI (reference sequence). CDR3 size: 16 residues. The V segment lost 2 bases and the J segment 3 bases; nucleotides outside the gene matches: 5. CDR3 loop: CASSYKQGEPNEKLFF. The CDR3 nucleotides read TGTGCCAGCAGTTACAAACAGGGGGAGCCTAATGAAAAACTGTTTTTT.

The chain links TRBV3-1 (or the pseudogene TRBV3-2) to TRBJ2-7, with 8 bases lining up with TRBD1. CDR1 is LGHDT and CDR2 is YNNKEL in the germline V gene (reference sequence). The CDR3 is 16 residues long. J gave up 2 bases and V 2 bases, and 8 bases lay outside the gene matches. The CDR3 DNA follows: TGTGCCAGCAGCCAAAGGAAGGGCAGGGGGCCCTACGAGCAGTACTTC. Translation gives CASSQRKGRGPYEQYF.

This clone was seen once. The V gene is TRBV28, the J gene TRBJ2-7, with 7 bases that match TRBD1. Germline V CDR1 and CDR2: MDHEN, SYDVKM. The CDR3 is 14 amino acids. With 2 bases clipped from V and 2 bases from J, the junction kept 3 bases outside the gene matches. CDR3 nucleotides: TGTGCCAGCAGTTTAGGCCAGGGGGCCTACGAGCAGTACTTC. This translates into CASSLGQGAYEQYF.

The chain is built from TRBV28 and TRBJ1-6; D is undetermined. V was cut by 10 bases and J by 7 bases, with 17 bases left in between. Germline CDR1 reads MDHEN; CDR2 reads SYDVKM. CDR3 size: 14 residues. CDR3 residues: CAMREDSGNSPLHF. The CDR3 DNA reads as TGTGCCATGAGAGAGGATAGTGGCAATTCACCCCTCCACTTT.

The rearrangement uses TRBV19 and TRBJ2-7; 8 bases match TRBD1. V was clipped by 3 bases and J by 2 bases; unmatched bases: 6. The CDR3 is made up of 15 amino acids. Germline CDR1 LNHDA, CDR2 SQIVND (reference sequence). CDR3 in DNA: TGTGCCAGTAGTATCGGTACAGGGGGGACCTACGAGCAGTACTTC. It yields the protein CASSIGTGGTYEQYF.

The J gene is TRBJ1-5, the V gene TRBV28; TRBD1 aligns across 7 bases. This CDR3 contains 13 residues. Germline V gives CDR1 MDHEN, CDR2 SYDVKM. V shed 2 bases, J shed 16 bases, and the junction held 11 bases outside the gene matches. CDR3 residues: CASSLGQAKGTHF. The DNA of the CDR3 is TGTGCCAGCAGTTTAGGACAGGCCAAGGGGACACATTTT.

The chain uses TRBV5-1 and TRBJ2-1; weak D call: TRBD2 (7 bases). The CDR3 totals 12 residues. The V gene's germline CDR1 is SGHRS and CDR2 YFSETQ. Trimming shortened V by 4 bases and J by 12 bases, and 14 bases separated the two germline ends. The CDR3 DNA is TGCGCCAGCAGCCTGAACAGGGAGGGGCAGTTCTTC. Its translation is CASSLNREGQFF.

The table lists this clone with a count of one. An end of the junction differs from the germline gene, which may be a read error. The chain employs TRBV12-3 or TRBV12-4 and TRBJ1-4, with unresolved D. This CDR3 region has 13 residues. The DNA of the CDR3 is TGTGCCAGCAGTACCTCAGAGCGGGGAAGAAGGATTTTT. Protein sequence: CASSTSERGRRIF.

About this clone itself: Other DNA sequences in this specimen translate into the identical CDR3. The chain combines TRBV7-3 with TRBJ1-2; tentatively, D is TRBD1 (6 bases). The CDR3 covers 13 residues. Looked up from germline, CDR1 is SGHTA and CDR2 is FQGTGA. V was clipped by 5 bases and J by 2 bases, with 9 bases between them. The CDR3 is CASSPDRNYGYTF. The CDR3, as DNA: TGTGCCAGCAGCCCCGACAGGAACTATGGCTACACCTTC.